Ten or more counts support the clone carrying this TCR beta chain. Losses at the gene ends were 6 bases for V and 6 bases for J; bases not matched to a gene: 1. The CDR3 has 12 amino acids. Unique molecular identifiers were built into the TCRbeta library. TCRdb re-analysed the PCR reads in MiXCR, keeping a single row per CDR3 protein. The sample carries under 350,000 distinct CDR3 sequences, 9.5% to 10% recorded once. The data belong to a study of T-cell reconstitution after alpha-beta-depleted transplantation in children. The sequencing used PBMCs from the stem cell graft donor, collected from the stem cell graft. The sequence was collected from a human donor who donated a stem cell graft to a child with SCID. The J gene is TRBJ1-2, the V gene TRBV12-3 or TRBV12-4; 10 bases fit TRBD1. CDR3 sequence: CASRGTGDGYTF. CDR3 coding DNA: TGTGCCAGCAGAGGGACAGGGGATGGCTACACCTTC.